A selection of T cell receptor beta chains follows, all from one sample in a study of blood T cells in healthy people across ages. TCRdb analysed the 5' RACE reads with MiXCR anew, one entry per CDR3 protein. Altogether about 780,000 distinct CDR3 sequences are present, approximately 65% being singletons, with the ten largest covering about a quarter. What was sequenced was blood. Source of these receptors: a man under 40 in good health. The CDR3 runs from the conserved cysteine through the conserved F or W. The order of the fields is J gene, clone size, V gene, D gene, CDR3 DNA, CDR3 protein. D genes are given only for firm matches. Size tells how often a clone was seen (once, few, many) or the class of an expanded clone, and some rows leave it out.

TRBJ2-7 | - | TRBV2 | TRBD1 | TGTGCCAGCAGGGGAAAGTCTAACAGGGGCTCCTACGAGCAGTACTTC | CASRGKSNRGSYEQYF
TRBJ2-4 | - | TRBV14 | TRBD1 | TGTGCCAGCAGCCAAGGGACAGGGCTAAACATTCAGTACTTC | CASSQGTGLNIQYF
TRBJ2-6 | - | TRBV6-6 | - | TGTGCCAGCAGTTACGGGATCTCTGGGGCCAACGTCCTGACTTTC | CASSYGISGANVLTF
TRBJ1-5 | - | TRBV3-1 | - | TGTGCCAGCAGTGCAAGGGGGTCCCAGCCCCAGCATTTT | CASSARGSQPQHF
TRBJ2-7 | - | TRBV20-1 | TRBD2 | TGCAGTGCTAGGACTAGCGGGAGGACCTACGAGCAGTACTTC | CSARTSGRTYEQYF
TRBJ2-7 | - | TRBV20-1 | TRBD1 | TGCAGTGCTAGAGATCCAGGACAGGGGGTGGACGAGCAGTACTTC | CSARDPGQGVDEQYF
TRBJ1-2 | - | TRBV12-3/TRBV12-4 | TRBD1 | TGTGCCAGCAGTTTAGGGGCAGGGGGCCCGGATGGCTACACCTTC | CASSLGAGGPDGYTF
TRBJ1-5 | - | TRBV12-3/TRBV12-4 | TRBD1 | TGTGCCAGCAGTCGGGACAGGCATAGCAATCAGCCCCAGCATTTT | CASSRDRHSNQPQHF
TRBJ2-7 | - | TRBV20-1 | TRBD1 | TGCAGTGCTAGAGCCACTACTAGGGGGCGCAGAGAGCAGTACTTC | CSARATTRGRREQYF
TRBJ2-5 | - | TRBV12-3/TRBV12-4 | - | TGTGCCAGCAGTTTGACGAGGGATGAGCAGTACTTC | CASSLTRDEQYF
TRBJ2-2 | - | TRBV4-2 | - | TGTGCCAGCAGCCACACATCTAGCACCGGGGAGCTGTTTTTT | CASSHTSSTGELFF
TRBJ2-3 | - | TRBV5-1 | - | TGCGCCAGCAGCTTCGACAGGCTGTCAGATACGCAGTATTTT | CASSFDRLSDTQYF
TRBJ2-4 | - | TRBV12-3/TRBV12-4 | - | TGTGCCAGCAGCCGGGTGAGAGGGGAGGTGGAGACTCAGTACTTC | CASSRVRGEVETQYF
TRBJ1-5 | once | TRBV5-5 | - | TGTGCCAGCAGCCCGGGGGCCAGTGACTGGCCCCAGCATTTT | CASSPGASDWPQHF
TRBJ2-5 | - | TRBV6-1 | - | TGTGCCAGCAGTGAAATAAGCAGGGATCAAGAGACCCAGTACTTC | CASSEISRDQETQYF
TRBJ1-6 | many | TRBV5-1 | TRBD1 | TGCGCCAGCAAGAGGACAGGGGGCTTGAGTTCACCCCTCCACTTT | CASKRTGGLSSPLHF